This entry is about one T cell receptor (beta chain). The data were taken from a study of cytomegalovirus exposure and HLA in healthy donors. Study details: Earlier results showed approximately 120 million unique TCR beta sequences derived from roughly 180 million T cells.

Trimming cost V 4 bases and J 1 base; bases outside gene matches: 5. Germline CDR1 MNHEY, CDR2 SMNVEV (reference sequence). CDR3 length equals 15 residues. A multiplex PCR was run with 60 Vbeta primers and 13 Jbeta primers. Data came from immunoSEQ multiplex PCR; TCRdb stores just in-frame clones and leaves some out. The sample has more than 80,000 clones, around nine tenths seen once. This clonotype was obtained from a man aged 25-40 years in good health and CMV-seropositive. V is TRBV27 and J is TRBJ2-5; 8 bases match TRBD2. The source material was PBMCs. In DNA form, the CDR3 reads TGTGCCAGCAGTTCCCCCGGGACTAGCCAAGAGACCCAGTACTTC. Translation: CASSSPGTSQETQYF.